Below, 28 T cell receptor beta chains from the same sample are listed, as sequenced in a study of blood T cell repertoires in COVID-19. Clones were sequenced by immunoSEQ multiplex PCR, and TCRdb holds only the in-frame ones, with some missing. The sample includes about 150,000 clones, 84% of them seen just once. The sample consisted of peripheral blood. Source of these receptors: a man aged 30-40 years with COVID-19, enrolled during active disease.

The V gene is TRBV23-1, the J gene TRBJ2-2; 7 nucleotides match TRBD1. TRBV23-1 has ORF status, its function being uncertain. There are 17 residues in the CDR3. Unmatched junction bases numbered 9, after V lost 2 bases and J lost 3 bases. The CDR3 region is CASSQGVGDSYTGELFF. In nucleotides, the CDR3 is TGCGCCAGCAGTCAAGGGGTAGGGGACAGTTACACCGGGGAGCTGTTTTTT.

The chain joins TRBV7-9 to TRBJ1-1; unclear D gene. Germline lookup yields CDR1 SEHNR and CDR2 FQNEAQ (reference sequence). The CDR3 sequence is 13 residues long. The germline V and J ends were trimmed by 4 bases and 1 base, with 7 bases remaining between them. The CDR3 protein is CASSYSGNTEAFF. In DNA form, the CDR3 reads TGTGCCAGCAGCTATTCCGGGAACACTGAAGCTTTCTTT.

This sequence joins TRBV6-1 and TRBJ1-1; no definite D call. Germline-derived CDR1 and CDR2 are MNHNS and SASEGT. The CDR3 totals 12 residues. V lost 3 bases and J lost 7, with 9 bases in between. The CDR3 DNA sequence: TGTGCCAGCAGTGAGGGCAGATATGAAGCTTTCTTT. It yields the protein CASSEGRYEAFF.

This chain connects TRBV19 to TRBJ1-1, with TRBD1 matching over 9 bases. The length of the CDR3 is 14 residues. Germline V lookup: CDR1 LNHDA, CDR2 SQIVND (reference sequence). V lost 5 bases to trimming and J lost 4 bases; unmatched junction nucleotides: 5. Written as DNA, the CDR3 is TGTGCCAGTAGTGCTACAGGGGGCGGCACTGAAGCTTTCTTT. Translating it yields CASSATGGGTEAFF.

The chain has TRBV18 and TRBJ2-7; 8 nucleotides align to TRBD2. This CDR3 region has 16 residues. J lost 5 bases, V lost 1 base, and 10 bases had no gene match. Germline assignment: CDR1 KGHSH and CDR2 LQKENI. DNA for the CDR3: TGTGCCAGCTCACCACTAGGCGGGAGGTTGAGGCACGAGCAGTACTTC. It codes for CASSPLGGRLRHEQYF.

The chain recombines TRBV5-1 with TRBJ1-3; D uncertain. V was pared by 0 bases and J by 0 bases, with 4 bases between. Germline CDR1 SGHRS, CDR2 YFSETQ. The CDR3 consists of 14 residues. The CDR3 spells CASSLESSGNTIYF. The CDR3 DNA is TGCGCCAGCAGCTTGGAGAGCTCTGGAAACACCATATATTTT.

The J gene is TRBJ2-7, the V gene TRBV11-1; 8 bases map to TRBD1. V trimming: 6 bases; J trimming: 3 bases; junction bases outside the gene matches: 4. The CDR3 consists of 13 residues. CDR1 and CDR2 from the germline V gene are SGHAT and FQDESV (reference sequence). CDR3 in DNA: TGTGCCAGCAGTCGCACAGGGGGCTACGAGCAGTACTTC. Encoded protein: CASSRTGGYEQYF.

DNA of the CDR3: TGTGCCAGCAGTCCAAACTGGGGCGCAACTAATGAAAAACTGTTTTTT. This sequence encodes CASSPNWGATNEKLFF. V gene TRBV25-1 combines with J gene TRBJ1-4; tentatively, D is TRBD1 (5 bases). The V gene lost 5 bases and the J gene lost 0 bases, with 13 bases spanning the gap. In germline, CDR1 is MGHDK, CDR2 SYGVNS. The CDR3 runs to 16 residues.

The chain links TRBV29-1 to TRBJ2-1; 11 nucleotides agree with TRBD2. Losses at the gene ends were 3 bases for V and 1 base for J; bases not matched to a gene: 11. The CDR3 is 18 amino acids. Germline V gene sequence: CDR1 SQVTM, CDR2 ANQGSEA. CDR3 residues: CSVDGIAGGLLSYNEQFF. DNA of the CDR3: TGCAGCGTTGATGGGATAGCGGGAGGGCTACTGTCCTACAATGAGCAGTTCTTC.

The chain has TRBV6-5 and TRBJ2-7; weak D call: TRBD2 (6 bases). The V end was cut by 6 bases, the J end by 6 bases, with 18 bases between. Looked up from germline, CDR1 is MNHEY and CDR2 is SVGAGI. The CDR3 consists of 14 residues. The CDR3 sequence is CASSGGHTPLEQYF. The CDR3 coding sequence is TGTGCCAGCAGCGGAGGGCACACCCCCCTCGAGCAGTACTTC.

The DNA for the CDR3 is TGTGCCAGCAGTTACTCAAACACCGGGACAGGGGGCGAGCAGTACTTC. Protein sequence: CASSYSNTGTGGEQYF. The genes are TRBV6-5 and TRBJ2-7, with 11 bases that match TRBD1. The germline CDR1 and CDR2 sequences are MNHEY and SVGAGI. V gave up 0 bases and J gave up 6 bases; unmatched junction bases: 7. The CDR3 is made up of 16 amino acids.

V gene TRBV19 combines with J gene TRBJ1-6; D may be TRBD1 (6 bases). The CDR3 runs 14 residues. V was shortened by 7 bases and J by 7 bases, with 14 bases between the two germline ends. Germline CDR1 reads LNHDA; CDR2 reads SQIVND (reference sequence). The CDR3, as DNA: TGTGCCAGTACCTCCAAGGGGGAAAATTCACCCCTCCACTTT. Its translation is CASTSKGENSPLHF.

The chain joins TRBV18 to TRBJ2-3; 9 bases agree with TRBD2. This CDR3 is built from 16 residues. After removal of 3 bases from V and 0 bases from J, the junction contained 4 bases not matched to a gene. CDR1 is KGHSH and CDR2 is LQKENI in the germline V gene. CDR3 region: CASSPRSGRSTDTQYF. DNA of the CDR3: TGTGCCAGCTCACCCCGTAGCGGGAGAAGCACAGATACGCAGTATTTT.

This clone was seen a single time. DNA of the CDR3: TGTGCCAGCAGAGGAATGGTCGGGGGTATCACCGGGGAGCTGTTTTTT. This encodes CASRGMVGGITGELFF. The gene calls are TRBV27 and TRBJ2-2; D perhaps matches TRBD2 (6 bases). The length of the CDR3 is 16 residues. Germline assignment: CDR1 MNHEY and CDR2 SMNVEV (reference sequence). The germline V and J ends were trimmed by 6 bases and 4 bases, with 18 bases remaining between them.

V and J are TRBV5-6 and TRBJ2-7, with D maybe TRBD2 (5 bases). Germline values: CDR1 SGHDT, CDR2 YYEEEE. The CDR3 covers 12 residues. V lost 10 bases, J lost 2 bases, and 13 bases lay in between. DNA of the CDR3: TGTGCCTCCCTAAGAGGGACCTACGAGCAGTACTTC. It translates to CASLRGTYEQYF. The full variable domain, completed using reference TRBV5-6 and TRBJ2-7, is DAGVTQSPTHLIKTRGQQVTLRCSPKSGHDTVSWYQQALGQGPQFIFQYYEEEERQRGNFPDRFSGHQFPNYSSELNVNALLLGDSALYLCASLRGTYEQYFGPGTRLTVT.

The rearrangement links TRBV29-1 to TRBJ2-2; possible D gene TRBD2, 7 bases. The V end was cut by 6 bases, the J end by 4 bases, with 18 bases between. Germline values: CDR1 SQVTM, CDR2 ANQGSEA. The CDR3 is made up of 15 amino acids. CDR3 coding DNA: TGCAGCGTGGGGGCCCGGGGAGGGGCCACCGGGGAGCTGTTTTTT. Translation gives CSVGARGGATGELFF.

The chain recombines TRBV7-9 with TRBJ1-2; a possible D gene is TRBD1 (5 bases). V was trimmed by 5 bases and J by 4 bases, leaving 23 bases between them. From germline, CDR1 is SEHNR and CDR2 FQNEAQ (reference sequence). CDR3 length: 17 residues. The CDR3 bases are TGTGCCAGCAGCCCCCAAGGGATGGGGGGAGGTGGCTATGGCTACACCTTC. This gives the protein CASSPQGMGGGGYGYTF.

This chain joins TRBV20-1 and TRBJ2-7, with TRBD2 as a possible D gene (5 bases). Trimming pared 3 bases from V and 3 bases from J, leaving 15 bases between. This CDR3 has 14 amino acids. The germline V gene has CDR1 DFQATT and CDR2 SNEGSKA (reference sequence). The CDR3 nucleotides read TGCAGTGCTAGTAAGGTATTGAGCGGCTACGAGCAGTACTTC. It specifies CSASKVLSGYEQYF.

The genes are TRBV10-3 and TRBJ2-6; TRBD2 might be the D (5 bases). The germline V and J ends were trimmed by 6 bases and 0 bases, with 15 bases remaining between them. The CDR3 loop spans 17 amino acids. Germline V gene data show CDR1 as ENHRY and CDR2 as SYGVKD. The CDR3 spells CAIRGEGQNSGANVLTF. The CDR3 region has the DNA TGTGCCATCAGGGGCGAGGGCCAGAACTCTGGGGCCAACGTCCTGACTTTC.

The chain has TRBV3-1 (or the pseudogene TRBV3-2) and TRBJ2-1; TRBD2 might be the D (6 bases). CDR1 and CDR2 from the germline V gene are LGHDT and YNNKEL (reference sequence). Deletions cut 6 bases from V and 0 bases from J, with 12 bases between. This CDR3 contains 15 residues. CDR3: CASRFSGSSYNEQFF. DNA of the CDR3: TGTGCCAGCAGATTTAGCGGTAGCTCCTACAATGAGCAGTTCTTC.

V is TRBV4-1 and J is TRBJ1-2; possibly TRBD1 for D (6 bases). Per germline, CDR1 MGHRA and CDR2 YSYEKL. V gave up 4 bases and J gave up 4 bases, with 10 bases separating them. The CDR3 length is 13 residues. This chain's CDR3 is CASSPPGAYGYTF. The CDR3 nucleotides are TGCGCCAGCAGCCCCCCAGGGGCCTATGGCTACACCTTC.

The CDR3 DNA reads as TGCGCCAGCAGCCAAGATAGGACAGGGGGGTGGAACGAGCAGTACTTC. It translates to CASSQDRTGGWNEQYF. The genes are TRBV4-1 and TRBJ2-7, with TRBD1 matching 10 bases. CDR1 and CDR2 (germline): MGHRA, YSYEKL. The CDR3 has 16 residues. V dropped 0 bases and J dropped 5; count of bases not matched to a gene: 7.

This sequence joins TRBV27 and TRBJ2-7; a weak D match, TRBD1 (5 bases). The CDR3 has 13 amino acids. CDR1 MNHEY and CDR2 SMNVEV come from the germline V gene (reference sequence). Deletions cut 3 bases from V and 6 bases from J, with 12 bases between. As DNA, the CDR3 is TGTGCCAGCAGTTTTCGCGACAGATTCGAGCAGTACTTC. Amino acid sequence: CASSFRDRFEQYF.

CDR3 residues: CASSSTENTGELFF. The CDR3 DNA reads TGTGCCAGCAGCTCGACAGAGAACACCGGGGAGCTGTTTTTT. The genes are TRBV27 and TRBJ2-2, with D possibly matching TRBD1 (5 bases). CDR1 MNHEY and CDR2 SMNVEV come from the germline V gene (reference sequence). The CDR3 totals 14 residues. Trimming cost V 6 bases and J 1 base, with 9 bases left between them.

The CDR3 loop reads CAWMGGTSSNEQFF. The CDR3 nucleotides are TGTGCCTGGATGGGGGGGACTAGTAGCAATGAGCAGTTCTTC. This sequence joins TRBV30 and TRBJ2-1; 8 nucleotides match TRBD2. Germline CDR1 and CDR2: GTSNPN and SVGIG (reference sequence). The CDR3 spans 14 residues. Trimming cost V 4 bases and J 6 bases; bases outside gene matches: 8.

The chain uses TRBV3-1 (or the pseudogene TRBV3-2) and TRBJ2-1, with D possibly TRBD2 on 7 matching bases. CDR1 is LGHDT and CDR2 is YNNKEL in the germline V gene (reference sequence). V was clipped by 6 bases and J by 9 bases, with 12 bases between them. There are 12 residues in the CDR3. Written as DNA, the CDR3 is TGTGCCAGCAGTCGGGGGGCTACTGAGCAGTTCTTC. This sequence encodes CASSRGATEQFF.

The J gene is TRBJ2-2, the V gene TRBV2, with 7 bases matching TRBD2. This CDR3 has 14 residues. Germline CDR1 is SNHLY and CDR2 is FYNNEI. Trimming took 6 bases from V and 4 from J; bases not matched to a gene: 5. CDR3 in amino acids: CASREGRGTGELFF. CDR3 DNA sequence: TGTGCCAGCAGAGAGGGGAGGGGCACCGGGGAGCTGTTTTTT.

This clone came up once. This sequence joins TRBV13 and TRBJ1-2; no reliable D call. The germline V and J ends were trimmed by 5 bases and 2 bases, with 12 bases remaining between them. Germline loops: CDR1 PRHDT, CDR2 FYEKMQ (reference sequence). The CDR3 runs to 14 residues. CDR3 in amino acids: CASSVGSSNYGYTF. CDR3 bases: TGTGCCAGCAGCGTGGGGAGTTCCAACTATGGCTACACCTTC.